The 5 T cell receptor beta chains in this list originate from one sample, sequenced in a study of breast tumors, draining lymph nodes, adjacent tissues. From the multiplex PCR reads, TCRdb called clonotypes with MiXCR, one entry per CDR3 protein. The table shows approximately 180,000 distinct CDR3 sequences, with about 30% occurring only once. Axillary draining lymph nodes of breast cancer patients supplied the node samples. The sample comprised axillary lymph node tissue. Receptors originate from a female donor with breast cancer. Some clones in this sample may be carry-over from other donors' samples.

This clonotype was counted ten times or more. The rearrangement joins TRBV18 to TRBJ1-4, with TRBD1 identical over 8 bases. The V segment lost 3 bases and the J segment 1 base; nucleotides outside the gene matches: 1. CDR1 and CDR2 from the germline V gene are KGHSH and LQKENI. The CDR3 is 15 amino acids. The CDR3 sequence is CASSPGQGTNEKLFF. CDR3 DNA sequence: TGTGCCAGCTCACCCGGACAGGGAACTAATGAAAAACTGTTTTTT.

Many counts were recorded for this clonotype. The chain is built from TRBV10-3 and TRBJ2-7; the D gene is possibly TRBD2 (6 bases). V was trimmed by 10 bases and J by 3 bases, leaving 10 bases between them. CDR3 length: 11 residues. Germline V CDR1 and CDR2: ENHRY, SYGVKD. CDR3 sequence: CASGSGYEQYF. CDR3 DNA: TGTGCCAGCGGTAGCGGCTACGAGCAGTACTTC.

This clonotype was recorded many times. The CDR3 region is CAVWGQLNGQYF. In DNA form, the CDR3 reads TGTGCCGTTTGGGGACAGCTCAATGGGCAGTACTTC. The chain employs TRBV10-3 and TRBJ2-7; TRBD1 aligns across 7 bases. The V gene's germline CDR1 is ENHRY and CDR2 SYGVKD. V dropped 11 bases and J dropped 9; count of bases not matched to a gene: 13. CDR3 length: 12 amino acids.

This clonotype has at least ten counts. The chain links TRBV29-1 to TRBJ2-7; no clear D gene. CDR3 length equals 12 residues. Germline-derived CDR1 and CDR2 are SQVTM and ANQGSEA. V was cut by 7 bases and J by 7 bases, with 17 bases left in between. The CDR3 DNA sequence: TGCAGCGCCGCCGACCCCTACTTGGAGCAGTACTTC. It translates to CSAADPYLEQYF.

This clonotype was seen only a few times. A much larger clone differs by one base, so this may be a read error. The chain is built from TRBV20-1 and TRBJ1-5; TRBD1 matches 7 bases. CDR3 length equals 17 residues. Germline V lookup: CDR1 DFQATT, CDR2 SNEGSKA (reference sequence). V shed 6 bases and J 0 bases; nucleotides not matched to a gene: 14. The CDR3 DNA is TGCAGTGCCCGAAGGTCTAGGGACAGAGCTAGCAATCAGCCCCAGCATTTT. Protein: CSARRSRDRASNQPQHF.